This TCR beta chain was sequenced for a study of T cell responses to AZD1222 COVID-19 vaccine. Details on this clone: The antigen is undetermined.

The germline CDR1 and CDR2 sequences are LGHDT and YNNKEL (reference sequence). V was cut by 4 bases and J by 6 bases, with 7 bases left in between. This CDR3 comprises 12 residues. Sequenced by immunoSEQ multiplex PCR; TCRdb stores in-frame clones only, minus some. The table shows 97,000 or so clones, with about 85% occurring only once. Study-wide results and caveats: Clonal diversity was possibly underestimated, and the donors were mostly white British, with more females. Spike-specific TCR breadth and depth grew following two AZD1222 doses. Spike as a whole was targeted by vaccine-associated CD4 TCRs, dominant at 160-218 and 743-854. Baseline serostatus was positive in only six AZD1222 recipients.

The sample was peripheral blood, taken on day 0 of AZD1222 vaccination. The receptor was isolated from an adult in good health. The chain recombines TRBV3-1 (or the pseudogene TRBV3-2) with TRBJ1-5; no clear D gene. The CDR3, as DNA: TGTGCCAGCAGCCGAATGGCTCAGCCCCAGCATTTT. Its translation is CASSRMAQPQHF.